A selection of T cell receptor beta chains follows, all from one sample in a study of beta chain features in type 1 diabetes. Only in-frame clones appear in the TCRdb table, and some are missing; sequencing was by immunoSEQ multiplex PCR. This table holds about 140,000 clones, 6.9% found once. Sequences were obtained from central memory CD4+ T cells from blood. The origin of the receptors is a woman in her twenties or thirties in good health. The CDR3 runs from the conserved cysteine through the conserved F or W. D genes are given only for firm matches. Not every row has a clone size; where given, it reads once, few, many or a size class.

V	size	J	D	length	CDR3	DNA
TRBV27	.	TRBJ1-2	.	15	CASRDPGQPPYGYTF	TGTGCCAGCAGAGACCCCGGACAGCCCCCATATGGCTACACCTTC
TRBV7-9	.	TRBJ2-7	.	14	CASSLAQGTGEQYF	TGTGCCAGCAGCTTAGCTCAGGGAACGGGCGAGCAGTACTTC
TRBV29-1	few	TRBJ1-2	TRBD1	12	CSVATGVYGYTF	TGCAGCGTTGCGACAGGGGTATATGGCTACACCTTC
TRBV5-8	.	TRBJ2-7	.	15	CASSFRARTSYEQYF	TGTGCCAGCAGCTTTCGGGCCAGGACATCCTACGAGCAGTACTTC
TRBV18	few	TRBJ1-2	.	13	CASSTGANYGYTF	TGTGCCAGCTCGACGGGGGCTAACTATGGCTACACCTTC
TRBV19	few	TRBJ1-4	.	16	CASSNRMGATNEKLFF	TGTGCCAGTAGTAACAGGATGGGCGCAACTAATGAAAAACTGTTTTTT
TRBV6-5	.	TRBJ2-5	.	15	CASSYFQGLQETQYF	TGTGCCAGCAGTTACTTTCAGGGACTCCAAGAGACCCAGTACTTC
TRBV28	.	TRBJ2-7	.	13	CASRPVGNYEQYF	TGTGCCAGCAGGCCAGTGGGCAACTACGAGCAGTACTTC
TRBV28	.	TRBJ2-7	TRBD1	14	CASSLGQGNGRQYF	TGTGCCAGCAGTTTAGGACAGGGGAATGGAAGGCAGTACTTC
TRBV29-1	few	TRBJ2-5	TRBD2	14	CSVTASGLQETQYF	TGCAGCGTTACGGCTAGCGGGCTACAAGAGACCCAGTACTTC
TRBV20-1	.	TRBJ1-5	.	10	CSAVAPPQHF	TGCAGTGCCGTGGCCCCGCCCCAGCATTTT
TRBV5-1	.	TRBJ2-3	TRBD1	16	CASSTGQGASTDTQYF	TGCGCCAGCAGCACCGGACAGGGGGCGAGCACAGATACGCAGTATTTT
TRBV7-9	.	TRBJ1-2	TRBD1	17	CASLKATGAGGKDGYTF	TGTGCCAGCCTTAAGGCGACGGGGGCAGGGGGTAAGGATGGCTACACCTTC
TRBV7-6	few	TRBJ2-7	TRBD2	14	CASSFSGAVGEQYF	TGTGCCAGCAGCTTCAGCGGGGCCGTGGGGGAGCAGTACTTC
TRBV7-9	few	TRBJ2-7	.	13	CASTRGGQYEQYF	TGTGCCAGCACGCGAGGCGGTCAGTACGAGCAGTACTTC
TRBV29-1	few	TRBJ2-7	TRBD2	12	CSVATSGSPQYF	TGCAGCGTTGCGACTAGCGGGAGCCCCCAGTACTTC
TRBV30	.	TRBJ1-5	.	12	CAWKVGDQPQHF	TGTGCCTGGAAAGTCGGAGATCAGCCCCAGCATTTT
TRBV7-2	few	TRBJ2-7	TRBD1	14	CASSLGTGTYEQYF	TGTGCCAGCAGCTTAGGGACAGGGACGTACGAGCAGTACTTC
TRBV6-5	few	TRBJ2-7	.	16	CASSYNRAGITYEQYF	TGTGCCAGCAGTTACAATCGGGCAGGGATTACGTACGAGCAGTACTTC
TRBV6-5	.	TRBJ1-3	.	14	CASILERTGNTIYF	TGTGCCAGCATCCTTGAGAGAACTGGAAACACCATATATTTT
TRBV5-6	.	TRBJ1-2	.	13	CASSLAGNYGYTF	TGTGCCAGCAGCTTGGCAGGGAACTATGGCTACACCTTC
TRBV2	.	TRBJ2-3	.	12	CASGADGDTQYF	TGTGCCAGCGGGGCGGACGGGGATACGCAGTATTTT
TRBV30	many	TRBJ1-1	.	13	CAWSPRGAAEAFF	TGTGCCTGGAGTCCACGCGGAGCGGCTGAAGCTTTCTTT
TRBV30	few	TRBJ1-2	TRBD1	12	CAWGTGFNGYTF	TGTGCCTGGGGGACAGGGTTTAATGGCTACACCTTC
TRBV7-2	few	TRBJ2-7	TRBD1	15	CASSLGQGSSYEQYF	TGTGCCAGCAGCCTCGGACAGGGGAGCTCCTACGAGCAGTACTTC
TRBV2	.	TRBJ2-5	TRBD1	13	CASNRDSQETQYF	TGTGCCAGCAACCGGGACAGTCAAGAGACCCAGTACTTC
TRBV7-9	many	TRBJ1-1	.	13	CASSLAQGTEAFF	TGTGCCAGCAGCTTAGCGCAGGGGACTGAAGCTTTCTTT
TRBV4-2	few	TRBJ2-3	TRBD2	16	CASSQAVLADTDTQYF	TGTGCCAGCAGCCAAGCGGTTCTAGCGGACACAGATACGCAGTATTTT
TRBV2	.	TRBJ2-1	.	15	CASTPGLSSYNEQFF	TGTGCCAGCACCCCGGGACTTAGCTCCTACAATGAGCAGTTCTTC
TRBV28	.	TRBJ1-4	.	13	CASSRPAPRDLIF	TGTGCCAGCAGCCGACCCGCCCCCCGGGACTTGATTTTT
TRBV5-4	.	TRBJ1-4	.	15	CASSIMTGGGEKLFF	TGTGCCAGCAGCATTATGACAGGAGGCGGCGAAAAACTGTTTTTT
TRBV7-2	.	TRBJ2-5	.	14	CASSLDYTRGTQYF	TGTGCCAGCAGCTTGGACTACACGCGCGGGACCCAGTACTTC
TRBV6-6	few	TRBJ1-2	.	14	CASSRMTDNYGYTF	TGTGCCAGCAGCCGCATGACAGATAACTATGGCTACACCTTC
TRBV4-2	many	TRBJ1-2	.	16	CASSQDVWEGDYGYTF	TGTGCCAGCAGCCAAGATGTTTGGGAAGGGGACTATGGCTACACCTTC
TRBV11-2	few	TRBJ2-1	.	14	CASSLGRGIVEQFF	TGTGCCAGCAGCTTAGGGCGGGGAATAGTTGAGCAGTTCTTC
TRBV2	.	TRBJ2-7	TRBD1	15	CASSGMGQGFLGQYF	TGTGCCAGCAGTGGAATGGGACAGGGGTTCCTAGGGCAGTACTTC
TRBV30	many	TRBJ1-3	TRBD1	15	CAWTGPGQGGNTIYF	TGTGCCTGGACCGGGCCGGGACAGGGGGGAAACACCATATATTTT
TRBV14	.	TRBJ2-3	TRBD1	13	CASRDRGPDTQYF	TGTGCCAGCAGAGACAGGGGCCCAGATACGCAGTATTTT
TRBV4-3	many	TRBJ2-7	.	15	CASSQEAVGSHEQYF	TGCGCCAGCAGCCAAGAAGCCGTCGGGAGCCACGAGCAGTACTTC
TRBV7-2	.	TRBJ2-7	.	13	CASSRTDTYEQYF	TGTGCCAGCAGCCGGACAGATACCTACGAGCAGTACTTC
TRBV7-9	.	TRBJ2-2	.	14	CASSLVVNTGELFF	TGTGCCAGCAGCTTAGTAGTTAACACCGGGGAGCTGTTTTTT
TRBV7-7	few	TRBJ2-3	.	15	CASSFKYRGTDTQYF	TGTGCTAGCAGCTTTAAGTACAGGGGCACAGATACGCAGTATTTT
TRBV29-1	few	TRBJ2-1	TRBD2	14	CSAAGTSGYNEQFF	TGCAGCGCCGCAGGGACTAGCGGGTACAATGAGCAGTTCTTC
TRBV18	few	TRBJ2-2	TRBD2	14	CASSPSAGPGELFF	TGTGCCAGCTCACCATCAGCGGGACCCGGGGAGCTGTTTTTT
TRBV29-1	few	TRBJ1-2	TRBD1	12	CSAGGQVYGYTF	TGCAGCGCTGGGGGACAGGTCTATGGCTACACCTTC
TRBV6-6	.	TRBJ2-1	TRBD2	15	CASSYSGTKFNEQFF	TGTGCCAGCAGTTACTCGGGGACTAAGTTCAATGAGCAGTTCTTC
TRBV25-1	.	TRBJ1-4	.	15	CASSEYGPGNEKLFF	TGTGCCAGCAGTGAATATGGTCCGGGGAATGAAAAACTGTTTTTT
TRBV30	many	TRBJ2-5	TRBD2	15	CAWRSGITFQETQYF	TGTGCCTGGAGGAGCGGGATCACGTTCCAAGAGACCCAGTACTTC
TRBV28	few	TRBJ2-3	.	14	CASSSITSTDTQYF	TGTGCCAGCAGTTCTATTACTAGCACAGATACGCAGTATTTT
TRBV9	few	TRBJ2-3	.	16	CASSRASPATLDTQYF	TGTGCCAGCAGCCGGGCTAGCCCCGCAACCTTAGATACGCAGTATTTT